These T cell receptor beta chains were read from a single sample in a study of blood T cell repertoires in COVID-19. The repertoire was sequenced with immunoSEQ multiplex PCR; TCRdb's copy has only in-frame clones and lacks some. The table lists about 35,000 clones, about 90% of them singletons, with around 9.1% in the top ten. Sequenced input: peripheral blood. Receptors were obtained from a man older than 75 with active COVID-19. CDR3s include the opening cysteine and the closing phenylalanine or tryptophan. D genes are given only for firm matches. Rows give clone size only sometimes, using once, few, many, or a class for an expanded clone.

j_call	d_call	clone_size	v_call	cdr3_aa	cdr3_nt
TRBJ2-7	TRBD2	.	TRBV6-5	CASRRSGLSSYEQYF	TGTGCCAGCAGACGTAGCGGGCTGAGCTCCTACGAGCAGTACTTC
TRBJ2-1	.	.	TRBV5-1	CASSRSSADSYNEQFF	TGCGCCAGCAGCCGGTCTAGCGCCGACTCCTACAATGAGCAGTTCTTC
TRBJ2-7	TRBD1	.	TRBV11-3	CASSGQGSYEQYF	TGTGCCAGCAGCGGACAGGGGTCCTACGAGCAGTACTTC
TRBJ2-3	.	.	TRBV12-3/TRBV12-4	CASKRTEADTQYF	TGTGCCAGCAAACGGACAGAGGCAGATACGCAGTATTTT
TRBJ1-5	TRBD1	.	TRBV7-8	CASSLALGGGNQPQHF	TGTGCCAGCAGCTTAGCGCTAGGGGGCGGCAATCAGCCCCAGCATTTT
TRBJ2-3	.	.	TRBV7-2	CASSLTQAQADTQYF	TGTGCCAGCAGCTTGACCCAGGCACAGGCAGATACGCAGTATTTT
TRBJ1-3	.	few	TRBV10-1	CASRSGNTIYF	TGCGCCAGCCGGTCTGGAAACACCATATATTTT
TRBJ2-1	TRBD2	medium-sized	TRBV7-2	CASSLALGSTSGLTYNEQFF	TGTGCCAGCAGCTTAGCGCTCGGGTCCACTAGCGGGCTAACCTACAATGAGCAGTTCTTC
TRBJ2-7	.	.	TRBV19	CASSTRGGTGTAQYF	TGTGCCAGTAGTACCCGCGGGGGGACAGGGACGGCGCAGTACTTC
TRBJ2-3	TRBD2	.	TRBV27	CASSLSTSGGDTQYF	TGTGCCAGCAGTTTATCGACTAGCGGGGGAGATACGCAGTATTTT
TRBJ2-7	TRBD1	once	TRBV7-2	CASSFPGQTYEQYF	TGTGCCAGCAGCTTCCCGGGACAGACCTACGAGCAGTACTTC
TRBJ2-1	TRBD2	.	TRBV9	CATKPARGRREQFF	TGTGCCACCAAACCCGCCCGCGGGAGGAGGGAGCAGTTCTTC
TRBJ1-2	.	.	TRBV5-1	CASSLNRENGYTF	TGCGCCAGCAGCTTAAACAGGGAAAACGGCTACACCTTC
TRBJ1-3	TRBD1	.	TRBV4-1	CASSPGQGASSGNTIYF	TGCGCCAGCAGCCCGGGACAGGGGGCGAGCTCTGGAAACACCATATATTTT
TRBJ2-2	.	.	TRBV24-1	CATSDSLATGELFF	TGTGCCACCAGTGATTCCTTGGCCACCGGGGAGCTGTTTTTT
TRBJ1-1	.	.	TRBV10-3	CAISELGAGKDTEAFF	TGTGCCATCAGTGAATTAGGTGCAGGGAAAGACACTGAAGCTTTCTTT
TRBJ2-7	.	.	TRBV28	CASSFYSYEQYF	TGTGCCAGCAGTTTCTACTCCTACGAGCAGTACTTC